The sequence of this T cell receptor (beta chain) was determined in a study of prognosis after radiotherapy for stage I lung cancer. Overall study results and limits: Shannon entropy after stereotactic body radiation therapy was lower in patients who developed distant metastases.

The V and J ends lost 3 bases and 1 base respectively, with 9 bases between them. The CDR3 is 14 residues long. The genomic DNA TCR beta CDR3 region underwent two rounds of multiplex PCR. First-round PCR, the initial amplification, used primers specific to each TRBV and TRBJ gene. One entry per CDR3 protein results from TCRdb running MiXCR on the multiplex PCR reads. The profile covers more than 30,000 distinct CDR3 sequences, with about 42% appearing a single time and 15% taken by the ten largest. This clonotype was recorded many times. Its antigen is not identified. The sample here was PBMCs, taken before or after stereotactic body radiation therapy (not recorded which). The sequence came from a donor aged 50 or older with non-small cell lung cancer. V gene TRBV12-3 or TRBV12-4 combines with J gene TRBJ1-1; D not resolved. DNA of the CDR3: TGTGCCAGCAGTTTGGGGAATTCGAACACTGAAGCTTTCTTT. Translation gives CASSLGNSNTEAFF.